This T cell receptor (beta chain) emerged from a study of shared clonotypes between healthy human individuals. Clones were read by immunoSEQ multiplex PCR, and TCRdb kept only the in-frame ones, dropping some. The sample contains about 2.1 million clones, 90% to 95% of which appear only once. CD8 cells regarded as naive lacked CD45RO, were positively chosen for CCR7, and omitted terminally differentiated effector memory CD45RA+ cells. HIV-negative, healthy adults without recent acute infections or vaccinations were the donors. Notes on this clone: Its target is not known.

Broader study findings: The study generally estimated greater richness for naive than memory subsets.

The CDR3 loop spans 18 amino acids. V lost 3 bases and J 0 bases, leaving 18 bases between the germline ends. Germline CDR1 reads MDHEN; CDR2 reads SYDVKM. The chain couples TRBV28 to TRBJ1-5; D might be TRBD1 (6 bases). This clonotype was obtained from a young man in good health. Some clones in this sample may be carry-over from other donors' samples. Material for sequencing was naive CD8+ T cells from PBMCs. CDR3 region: CASSLQGGDPYSNQPQHF. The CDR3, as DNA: TGTGCCAGCAGTTTGCAAGGGGGAGACCCTTATAGCAATCAGCCCCAGCATTTT.